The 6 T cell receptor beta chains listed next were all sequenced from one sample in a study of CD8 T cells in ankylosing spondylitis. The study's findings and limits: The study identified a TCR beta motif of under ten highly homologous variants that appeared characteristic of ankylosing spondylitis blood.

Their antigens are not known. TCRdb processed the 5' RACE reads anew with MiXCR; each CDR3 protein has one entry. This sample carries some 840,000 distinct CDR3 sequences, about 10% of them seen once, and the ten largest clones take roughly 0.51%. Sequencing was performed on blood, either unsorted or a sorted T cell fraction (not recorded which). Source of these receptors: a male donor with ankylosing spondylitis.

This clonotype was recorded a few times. The CDR3 sequence: CAGGGRTNTGELFF. In DNA, the CDR3 is TGTGCCGGGGGCGGGAGGACGAACACCGGGGAGCTGTTTTTT. The chain recombines TRBV6-1 with TRBJ2-2, with TRBD2 matching over 8 bases. The germline V gene has CDR1 MNHNS and CDR2 SASEGT. V shed 11 bases, J shed 0 bases, and the junction held 5 bases outside the gene matches. The CDR3 runs 14 residues.

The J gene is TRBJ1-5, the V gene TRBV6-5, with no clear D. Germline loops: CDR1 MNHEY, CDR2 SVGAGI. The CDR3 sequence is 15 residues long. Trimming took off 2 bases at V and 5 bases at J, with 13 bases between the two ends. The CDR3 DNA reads TGTGCCAGCAGTTACACTGTCCCCTGGGATCAGCCCCAGCATTTT. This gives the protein CASSYTVPWDQPQHF.

DNA for the CDR3: TGCAGTGCTAGTTTGGGGCAGGTGGACACTGAAGCTTTCTTT. This sequence encodes CSASLGQVDTEAFF. The chain has TRBV20-1 and TRBJ1-1; D perhaps matches TRBD1 (5 bases). The CDR3 runs to 14 residues. V gave up 3 bases and J gave up 3 bases, with 14 bases separating them. The germline gives CDR1 DFQATT, CDR2 SNEGSKA (reference sequence).

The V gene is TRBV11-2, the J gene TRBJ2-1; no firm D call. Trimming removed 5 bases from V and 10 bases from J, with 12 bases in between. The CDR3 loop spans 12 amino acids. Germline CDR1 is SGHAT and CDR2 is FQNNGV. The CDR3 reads CASSPPRREQFF. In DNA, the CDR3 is TGTGCCAGCAGCCCGCCCCGACGGGAGCAGTTCTTC. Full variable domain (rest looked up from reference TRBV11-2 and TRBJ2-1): EAGVAQSPRYKIIEKRQSVAFWCNPISGHATLYWYQQILGQGPKLLIQFQNNGVVDDSQLPKDRFSAERLKGVDSTLKIQPAKLEDSAVYLCASSPPRREQFFGPGTRLTVL.

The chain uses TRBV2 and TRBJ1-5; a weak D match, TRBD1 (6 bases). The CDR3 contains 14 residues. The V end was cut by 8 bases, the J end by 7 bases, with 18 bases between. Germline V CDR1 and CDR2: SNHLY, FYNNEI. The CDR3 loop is CASSGQGKGQPQHF. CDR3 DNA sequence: TGTGCCAGCTCAGGGCAGGGGAAAGGCCAGCCCCAGCATTTT.

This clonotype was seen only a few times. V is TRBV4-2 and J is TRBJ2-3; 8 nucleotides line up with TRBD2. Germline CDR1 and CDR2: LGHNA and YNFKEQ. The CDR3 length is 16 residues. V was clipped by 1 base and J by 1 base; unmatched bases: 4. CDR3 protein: CASSQGTAGGTDTQYF. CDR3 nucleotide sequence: TGTGCCAGCAGCCAAGGGACAGCGGGGGGCACAGATACGCAGTATTTT.